This T cell receptor (beta chain) comes out of a study of blood T cell repertoires in COVID-19. Study as a whole: The United States, Italy and Spain were the sources of the acute and convalescent COVID-19 samples.

The junction had 3 bases not matched to a gene; V was cut back by 0 bases and J by 2 bases. The CDR3 length is 15 residues. Germline V gene sequence: CDR1 MNHEY, CDR2 SVGAGI. TCRdb's copy holds only in-frame clones and misses some; the assay was immunoSEQ multiplex PCR. The table records under 95,000 clones, 70% to 75% of them present only once. The sequence came from a man aged 50 or older with active or convalescent COVID-19. Source material: peripheral blood. The V call is TRBV6-5, the J call TRBJ2-7; TRBD1 aligns across 8 bases. The CDR3 is CASSYSPTGAYEQYF. The DNA for the CDR3 is TGTGCCAGCAGTTACTCTCCGACAGGGGCCTACGAGCAGTACTTC.